These T cell receptor beta chains were read from a single sample in a study of T cells in Graves' hyperthyroidism and ophthalmopathy. MiXCR, applied by TCRdb to the multiplex PCR reads, yields one record per CDR3 protein. Altogether 300,000 to 400,000 distinct CDR3 sequences are present, about 14% being singletons, with the ten largest covering around 19%. The sequencing input was blood. The origin of the receptors is a woman aged 25 to 45 with Graves' ophthalmopathy. Each CDR3 is given with its conserved first and last residue. D genes are given only for firm matches. Not every row has a clone size; where given, it reads once, few, many or a size class.

NA TRBD2 TRBJ2-3 TRBV11-2 TGTGCCAGCAGCTTAGGGACTAGCGGGGGCCCGAGCACAGATACGCAGTATTTT CASSLGTSGGPSTDTQYF
few TRBD1 TRBJ1-5 TRBV19 TGTGCCAGTAGTTACACAGGGGGTGGGCAGCCCCAGCATTTT CASSYTGGGQPQHF
many TRBD2 TRBJ2-1 TRBV15 TGTGCCACCAGCAGAGAGCGGGGGGGCAATGAGCAGTTCTTC CATSRERGGNEQFF
few TRBD1 TRBJ2-1 TRBV4-1 TGCGCCAGCAGCCAACCGGGACAGGGGGCAAAGGAGCAGTTCTTC CASSQPGQGAKEQFF
many NA TRBJ1-2 TRBV28 TGTGCCAGCAGTCAGGGTTCCGTTGGCTACACCTTC CASSQGSVGYTF
few TRBD1 TRBJ1-1 TRBV29-1 TGCAGCGTTTCCGGGACAGGGGACACTGAAGCTTTCTTT CSVSGTGDTEAFF
few TRBD1 TRBJ1-2 TRBV14 TGTGCCAGCAGCCAAGGCACAGGGGGCGGCTACACCTTC CASSQGTGGGYTF
few TRBD2 TRBJ2-5 TRBV4-1 TGCGCCAGCAGCCAGCTCGGGACGGGAGGGGAGACCCAGTACTTC CASSQLGTGGETQYF
NA TRBD1 TRBJ2-5 TRBV5-8 TGTGCCAGCAGCTTGGGGGACAGGGGTTACGGAGAGACCCAGTACTTC CASSLGDRGYGETQYF
many NA TRBJ1-4 TRBV7-2 TGTGCCAGCAGCTCCGGACCCGCGGTAAATGGTGAAAAACTGTTTTTT CASSSGPAVNGEKLFF
NA NA TRBJ1-2 TRBV7-9 TGTGCCAGCAGCCACCAACAGGCGGTTGCTGGCTACACCTTC CASSHQQAVAGYTF
many NA TRBJ2-5 TRBV5-5 TGTGCCAGCAGCTGGGAGGATGGGCGGCAAGAGACCCAGTACTTC CASSWEDGRQETQYF
few NA TRBJ2-3 TRBV5-1 TGCGCCAGCATCCCCTGGGGGGCAGATACGCAGTATTTT CASIPWGADTQYF
few NA TRBJ2-2 TRBV7-6 TGTGCCAGCAGCTTAGAGGTCTTAGGCACCGGGGAGCTGTTTTTT CASSLEVLGTGELFF
many NA TRBJ1-1 TRBV12-3/TRBV12-4 TGTGCCAGCAGCCCTACCCGGAGGATGGAAGCTTTCTTT CASSPTRRMEAFF
many TRBD2 TRBJ2-1 TRBV5-1 TGCGCCAGCAGCTTGGTCGCTAGCGGGGGAAATGAGCAGTTCTTC CASSLVASGGNEQFF
many NA TRBJ2-5 TRBV7-9 TGTGCCAGCAGCTTTGCCCCCCCTAGATCAGAGACCCAGTACTTC CASSFAPPRSETQYF
many NA TRBJ2-5 TRBV28 TGTGCCAGCAGTTTATCTCCTAGCAAAGAGACCCAGTACTTC CASSLSPSKETQYF
few TRBD1 TRBJ2-7 TRBV24-1 TGTGCCACCATCCCCCGACGACAGGGGGCCTACGAGCAGTACTTC CATIPRRQGAYEQYF
many TRBD1 TRBJ1-6 TRBV7-2 TGTGCCAGCAGCTCCCAGGGGGAGAATTCACCCCTCCACTTT CASSSQGENSPLHF
many NA TRBJ2-7 TRBV9 TGTGCCAGCAGCGTAGATGGGGGAGGTTTTCTACACGAGCAGTACTTC CASSVDGGGFLHEQYF
many TRBD2 TRBJ2-1 TRBV27 TGTGCCAGCAGTTTAGAGTCACTAGCGGGGCGAAAGAAATACAATGAGCAGTTCTTC CASSLESLAGRKKYNEQFF